This TCR beta chain was recovered during a study of tumor-infiltrating lymphocytes in primary liver carcinoma. At the level of the study: All patients, whether men or women, fell within 30 to 69 years of age. Sequenced samples came back with roughly 3.5 to 8 million productive TCRbeta reads, and the counts looked alike across tissue types. Points from the study as a whole: Researchers found tumor-adjacent and tumor-blood pairs overlapped less than tumor region pairs.

Starting material for RNA and DNA co-extraction consisted of about 17-34 mg of unsorted bulk tissue. Over 80% of the cells in every tumor sample were viable tumor cells. TCR beta cDNA came from about 0.45 ug total RNA, primed with a constant-region primer. Three rounds of nested multiplex PCR with slightly modified ARM-PCR produced TCR beta libraries. The study ran its first two PCR rounds for about 11 cycles each, using TRBV1-TRBV30 forward primers and a C-beta reverse primer. TCRdb used MiXCR to reprocess the multiplex PCR reads, holding one entry per CDR3 protein. Of about 99,000 distinct CDR3 sequences listed, more than 65% are singletons. Per the germline V gene, CDR1 is SGHNT and CDR2 is YYREEE (reference sequence). CDR3 size: 13 residues. Concerning this clonotype: Its antigen is not identified. A junction boundary mismatches the germline segment, possibly from a read error.

V gene TRBV5-4 combines with J gene TRBJ2-3, with unresolved D. The specimen was liver tumor tissue from sampling region 5. The subset here: tumor region T5, tumor centre. The origin of this receptor is a woman aged 60-75 years with primary liver carcinoma and hepatitis B virus infection. For the CDR3, the DNA is TGTGCCAGCGGCACCCCGGCCGTCGATACGCAATATTTT. This sequence encodes CASGTPAVDTQYF.